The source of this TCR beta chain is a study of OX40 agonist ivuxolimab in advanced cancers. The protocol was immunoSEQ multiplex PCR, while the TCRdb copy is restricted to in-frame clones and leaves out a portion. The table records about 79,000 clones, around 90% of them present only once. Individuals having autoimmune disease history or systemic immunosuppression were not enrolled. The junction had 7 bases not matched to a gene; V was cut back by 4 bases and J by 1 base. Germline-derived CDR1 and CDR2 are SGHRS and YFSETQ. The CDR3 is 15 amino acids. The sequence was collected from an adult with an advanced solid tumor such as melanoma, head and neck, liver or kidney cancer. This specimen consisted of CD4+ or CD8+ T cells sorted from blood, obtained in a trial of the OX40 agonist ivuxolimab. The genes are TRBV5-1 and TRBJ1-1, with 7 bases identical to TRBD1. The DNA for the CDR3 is TGCGCCAGCAGCGCCACCGGGACAGCGAACACTGAAGCTTTCTTT. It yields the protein CASSATGTANTEAFF.